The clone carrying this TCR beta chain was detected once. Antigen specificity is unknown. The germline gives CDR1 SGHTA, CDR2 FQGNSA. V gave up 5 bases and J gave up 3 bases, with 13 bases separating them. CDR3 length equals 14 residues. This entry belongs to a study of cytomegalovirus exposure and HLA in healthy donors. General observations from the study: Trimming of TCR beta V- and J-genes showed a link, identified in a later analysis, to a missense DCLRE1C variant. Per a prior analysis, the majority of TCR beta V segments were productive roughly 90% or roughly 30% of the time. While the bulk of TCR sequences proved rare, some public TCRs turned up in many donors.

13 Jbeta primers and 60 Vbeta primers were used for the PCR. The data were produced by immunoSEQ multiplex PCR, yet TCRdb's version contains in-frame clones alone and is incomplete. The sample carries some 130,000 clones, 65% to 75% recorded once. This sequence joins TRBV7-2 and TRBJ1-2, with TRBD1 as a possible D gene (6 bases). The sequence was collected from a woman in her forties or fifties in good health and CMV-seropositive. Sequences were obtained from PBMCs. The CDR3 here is CASSPRTADYGYTF. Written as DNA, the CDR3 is TGTGCCAGCAGCCCCCGGACAGCCGACTATGGCTACACCTTC.